Listed here are 30 T cell receptor beta chains from one sample, sequenced in a study of human T cells and chemical hapten exposure. In TCRdb, the RACE reads were re-called with MiXCR into one record per CDR3 protein. The data contain about 120,000 distinct CDR3 sequences, roughly 13% of them singletons. Time point reported: pre-sensitization, week 0. Regarding treatment: therapeutic diphenylcyclopropenone sensitization with weekly scalp DPC. Specimen: whole blood, collected in connection with sensitization to the hapten diphenylcyclopropenone (DPC). The origin of the receptors is a woman between 18 and 29 years old with alopecia areata. Some clones in this sample may be carry-over from other donors' samples.

Only one count was recorded for this clonotype. This chain connects TRBV7-9 to TRBJ2-3, with D possibly being TRBD1 (7 bases). Germline CDR1 and CDR2: SEHNR and FQNEAQ (reference sequence). CDR3 length: 16 amino acids. Trimming removed 4 bases from V and 2 bases from J, with 16 bases in between. The CDR3 region has the DNA TGTGCCAGCAGCTCTAACAGGGGCGGGAACACAGATACGCAGTATTTT. Residues: CASSSNRGGNTDTQYF.

The V call is TRBV30, the J call TRBJ2-7; perhaps TRBD1 as D (6 bases). V lost 6 bases to trimming and J lost 6 bases, with 21 bases between them. The CDR3 has 14 amino acids. Germline V gene sequence: CDR1 GTSNPN, CDR2 SVGIG (reference sequence). CDR3 nucleotide sequence: TGTGCCTGCCCTGGGGTAGGGCAAGGGGGCGAGCAGTACTTC. It encodes CACPGVGQGGEQYF.

This clonotype was picked up a small number of times. This chain links TRBV11-2 with TRBJ1-1; tentative D call: TRBD1 (5 bases). This CDR3 comprises 15 residues. CDR1 and CDR2 (germline): SGHAT, FQNNGV. The germline V and J ends were trimmed by 4 bases and 3 bases, with 15 bases remaining between them. CDR3 sequence (DNA): TGTGCCAGCAGCTCCGCCCCGGGCAGGGACACTGAAGCTTTCTTT. It yields the protein CASSSAPGRDTEAFF.

V gene TRBV7-9 combines with J gene TRBJ1-5; no reliable D call. V lost 4 bases to trimming and J lost 3 bases, with 13 bases between them. The CDR3 is 15 residues long. Germline V gives CDR1 SEHNR, CDR2 FQNEAQ (reference sequence). The CDR3 loop reads CASSSDGVSNQPQHF. The CDR3 DNA reads TGTGCCAGCAGCTCCGACGGAGTGTCCAATCAGCCCCAGCATTTT.

This clonotype was picked up a small number of times. The V and J genes are TRBV7-9 and TRBJ2-3; D uncertain. Trimming removed 6 bases from V and 5 bases from J, with 6 bases in between. The CDR3 has 11 residues. Germline CDR1 reads SEHNR; CDR2 reads FQNEAQ (reference sequence). CDR3 region: CASSRRDTQYF. The CDR3 DNA follows: TGTGCCAGCAGTCGTAGAGATACGCAGTATTTT.

Comment on this clonotype: A much larger clone differs from this one at a single base, so this may be a read error. V gene TRBV5-5 combines with J gene TRBJ1-4; D ambiguous. CDR1 and CDR2 from the germline V gene are SGHKS and YYEKEE (reference sequence). The CDR3 spans 15 residues. CDR3 coding DNA: TGTGCCAGCAGCTTGTTGGGTTCCGCTAATGATAAACTGTTTTTT. Amino acid sequence: CASSLLGSANDKLFF.

The V gene is TRBV5-1, the J gene TRBJ1-1; D is uncertain. Trimming pared 2 bases from V and 7 bases from J, leaving 12 bases between. This CDR3 region has 13 residues. Germline values: CDR1 SGHRS, CDR2 YFSETQ. CDR3 nucleotides: TGCGCCAGCAGCTTCGAGGGAAAGTATGAAGCTTTCTTT. Translation: CASSFEGKYEAFF.

This chain links TRBV19 with TRBJ2-7; TRBD2 aligns across 13 bases. J was trimmed by 3 bases and V by 4 bases; bases with no gene match: 6. The CDR3 totals 16 residues. CDR1 is LNHDA, CDR2 SQIVND, per germline (reference sequence). The CDR3 DNA reads as TGTGCCAGTAGTACCCTACTAGCGGGGGGGAGCTACGAGCAGTACTTC. Residues: CASSTLLAGGSYEQYF.

This clonotype has just a few counts. This sequence joins TRBV18 and TRBJ2-2, with D perhaps matching TRBD1 or TRBD2 (5 bases each). CDR3 length equals 13 residues. With 4 bases removed from V and 3 bases from J, the gap between germline ends came to 6 bases. Germline V gives CDR1 KGHSH, CDR2 LQKENI. DNA for the CDR3: TGTGCCAGCTCACTGGGACACACCGGGGAGCTGTTTTTT. Translation gives CASSLGHTGELFF.

The V call is TRBV28, the J call TRBJ2-3; D possibly corresponds to TRBD1 (5 bases). The V end lost 10 bases, the J end lost 5 bases, and 16 bases lay between the germline ends. The length of the CDR3 is 13 residues. Per germline, CDR1 MDHEN and CDR2 SYDVKM. CDR3 sequence: CAIKTPGRDTQYF. In DNA form, the CDR3 reads TGTGCCATTAAAACCCCAGGGCGAGATACGCAGTATTTT.

The rearrangement links TRBV4-2 to TRBJ2-3; the match to TRBD2 covers 13 bases. This CDR3 is built from 16 residues. J lost 4 bases, V lost 4 bases, and 5 bases had no gene match. Looked up from germline, CDR1 is LGHNA and CDR2 is YNFKEQ. This CDR3 is CASSLTSGGAADTQYF. CDR3 DNA sequence: TGTGCCAGCAGCCTTACTAGCGGGGGGGCCGCAGATACGCAGTATTTT.

This clonotype was picked up many times. The junction and the germline gene differ at one end; a read error may be behind it. The rearrangement links TRBV3-1 to TRBJ1-5; D perhaps matches TRBD1 (5 bases). CDR1 is LGHDT and CDR2 is YNNKEL in the germline V gene (reference sequence). This CDR3 spans 17 amino acids. CDR3 in DNA: TGTGCCAGCAGTCAAGGAAACGGGGCATTCAGCAATCAGCCCCAGCATTTT. This encodes CASSQGNGAFSNQPQHF.

This clonotype was detected a few times. The V gene is TRBV18, the J gene TRBJ2-1, with 9 bases that match TRBD1. V lost 5 bases, J lost 7 bases, and 9 bases stayed unmatched. There are 15 residues in the CDR3. Germline loops: CDR1 KGHSH, CDR2 LQKENI. Here the CDR3 DNA reads TGTGCCAGCTCATCGCCGGGACAGGGCAATAATGAGCAGTTCTTC. Amino acids: CASSSPGQGNNEQFF.

The rearrangement joins TRBV19 to TRBJ1-4; TRBD1 agrees at 12 bases. The length of the CDR3 is 17 residues. With V trimmed by 7 bases and J by 5 bases, 11 bases remained unmatched. Looked up from germline, CDR1 is LNHDA and CDR2 is SQIVND (reference sequence). The CDR3 DNA reads TGTGCCAGTACCCCCGGGGACAGGGGGCAAAAAAATGAAAAACTGTTTTTT. This codes for CASTPGDRGQKNEKLFF. The full variable domain, in which reference TRBV19 and TRBJ1-4 provide the parts outside the CDR3, is DGGITQSPKYLFRKEGQNVTLSCEQNLNHDAMYWYRQDPGQGLRLIYYSQIVNDFQKGDIAEGYSVSREKKESFPLTVTSAQKNPTAFYLCASTPGDRGQKNEKLFFGSGTQLSVL.

In this sample, this clonotype turned up a few times. The gene calls are TRBV7-9 and TRBJ2-3; 7 bases are shared with TRBD1. J lost 4 bases, V lost 6 bases, and 16 bases had no gene match. This CDR3 has 17 residues. The V gene's germline CDR1 is SEHNR and CDR2 FQNEAQ (reference sequence). The CDR3 here is CASSREKGTVLSDTQYF. The CDR3 coding sequence is TGTGCCAGCAGTCGAGAAAAGGGGACAGTCCTTTCAGATACGCAGTATTTT.

In nucleotides, the CDR3 is TGTGCAAGTCGCTTAGCGATACTAACCGACTGGAATTACTACGAGCAGTACTTC. It yields the protein CASRLAILTDWNYYEQYF. The chain uses TRBV12-2 and TRBJ2-7. TRBV12-2 is an annotated pseudogene. There are 18 residues in the CDR3.

This clonotype appeared many times. The CDR3 loop reads CSAFLLQPPISGNTIYF. The CDR3 coding sequence is TGCAGTGCTTTCCTTTTACAGCCCCCAATCTCTGGAAACACCATATATTTT. The chain is built from TRBV20-1 and TRBJ1-3, with no clear D. CDR1 is DFQATT and CDR2 is SNEGSKA in the germline V gene (reference sequence). Trimming took off 5 bases at V and 0 bases at J, with 20 bases between the two ends. This CDR3 has 17 residues.

This clonotype was seen only a few times. The rearrangement links TRBV2 to TRBJ1-3; maybe TRBD1 (6 bases). Germline-derived CDR1 and CDR2 are SNHLY and FYNNEI. The CDR3 extends over 15 amino acids. Trimming shortened V by 6 bases and J by 0 bases, and 12 bases separated the two germline ends. This CDR3 reads CASSIGQHSGNTIYF. The CDR3 coding sequence is TGTGCCAGCAGCATCGGACAGCACTCTGGAAACACCATATATTTT.

The gene calls are TRBV2 and TRBJ1-6; D possibly corresponds to TRBD1 (6 bases). Germline-derived CDR1 and CDR2 are SNHLY and FYNNEI. The V end lost 5 bases, the J end lost 5 bases, and 13 bases lay between the germline ends. This CDR3 spans 15 amino acids. CDR3 sequence: CASSPRRDNNSPLHF. CDR3 bases: TGTGCCAGCAGTCCGCGCCGGGACAATAATTCACCCCTCCACTTT.

The CDR3 DNA reads as TGTGCCAGCAGCTTAGTCCGGGGCGATGAGCAGTTCTTC. Protein sequence: CASSLVRGDEQFF. This chain connects TRBV11-1 to TRBJ2-1; D is perhaps TRBD1 or TRBD2 (5 bases each). Deletions cut 1 base from V and 8 bases from J, with 9 bases between. Per the germline V gene, CDR1 is SGHAT and CDR2 is FQDESV (reference sequence). This CDR3 is built from 13 residues. Full variable domain (rest looked up from reference TRBV11-1 and TRBJ2-1): EAEVAQSPRYKITEKSQAVAFWCDPISGHATLYWYRQILGQGPELLVQFQDESVVDDSQLPKDRFSAERLKGVDSTLKIQPAELGDSAMYLCASSLVRGDEQFFGPGTRLTVL.

The J gene is TRBJ2-7, the V gene TRBV4-3; D is undetermined. Germline V gene sequence: CDR1 LGHNA, CDR2 YSLEER. Trimming shortened V by 0 bases and J by 2 bases, and 20 bases separated the two germline ends. The CDR3 is 18 amino acids. Here the CDR3 reads CASSQEQANFLLTYEQYF. CDR3 DNA sequence: TGCGCCAGCAGCCAAGAGCAGGCGAATTTCCTACTCACCTACGAGCAGTACTTC.

This chain connects TRBV29-1 to TRBJ2-3, with D perhaps given as TRBD1 or TRBD2 (5 bases each). The germline gives CDR1 SQVTM, CDR2 ANQGSEA. This CDR3 spans 14 amino acids. With 4 bases removed from V and 1 base from J, the gap between germline ends came to 12 bases. This CDR3 is CSVVVRGGTDTQYF. The CDR3 coding sequence is TGCAGCGTTGTGGTACGGGGCGGCACAGATACGCAGTATTTT.

This clonotype was recorded once. This clone may be a read error of a much larger clone one base away. J is TRBJ1-3 and V is TRBV5-1; TRBD1 matches 7 bases. CDR1 SGHRS and CDR2 YFSETQ come from the germline V gene. The CDR3 consists of 14 residues. The CDR3 DNA reads TGCGCCAGCAGCCTAGACAGGGCTGGAACCACCATATATTTT. Protein product: CASSLDRAGTTIYF.

This clonotype has only a few counts. V and J are TRBV7-2 and TRBJ1-1; D perhaps matches TRBD1 (6 bases). CDR1 and CDR2 from the germline V gene are SGHTA and FQGNSA. The CDR3 contains 14 residues. Trimming removed 3 bases from V and 1 base from J, with 9 bases in between. As DNA, the CDR3 is TGTGCCAGCAGCTTTGGACAGAGGAACACTGAAGCTTTCTTT. It is translated as CASSFGQRNTEAFF.

This clonotype was observed a few times. This chain links TRBV7-2 with TRBJ2-1; the match to TRBD2 covers 10 bases. Losses at the gene ends were 1 base for V and 7 bases for J; bases not matched to a gene: 7. Germline V gene lookup returns CDR1 SGHTA and CDR2 FQGNSA. This CDR3 spans 16 amino acids. In DNA form, the CDR3 reads TGTGCCAGCAGCTTAGTAATTACTAGCGGGGTGAATGAGCAGTTCTTC. This translates into CASSLVITSGVNEQFF.

This clonotype was observed at least ten times. V and J are TRBV7-9 and TRBJ1-1; D unresolved. The CDR3 is 13 residues long. Deletions cut 0 bases from V and 11 bases from J, with 13 bases between. Germline CDR1 SEHNR, CDR2 FQNEAQ (reference sequence). In nucleotides, the CDR3 is TGTGCCAGCAGCTTAGCGGGCCCCGGTCGGGCTTTCTTT. Its translation is CASSLAGPGRAFF.

This clonotype was counted only a few times. The chain couples TRBV20-1 to TRBJ2-5, with D uncertain. The CDR3 has 15 amino acids. Germline V gives CDR1 DFQATT, CDR2 SNEGSKA (reference sequence). Trimming cost V 0 bases and J 6 bases, with 17 bases left between them. The CDR3: CSARDGSSIRKTQYF. CDR3 bases: TGCAGTGCTAGAGATGGGTCGAGTATACGGAAGACCCAGTACTTC.

This clonotype has a count of ten or more. This chain links TRBV7-2 with TRBJ2-1; 13 positions match TRBD2. The junction had 5 bases not matched to a gene; V was cut back by 4 bases and J by 8 bases. The CDR3 length is 15 residues. Per the germline V gene, CDR1 is SGHTA and CDR2 is FQGNSA. This chain's CDR3 is CASSSTGTSGDEQFF. In DNA, the CDR3 is TGTGCCAGCAGCTCTACCGGGACTAGCGGGGATGAGCAGTTCTTC.

This clonotype was detected only a few times. V and J are TRBV19 and TRBJ1-2, with 7 bases fitting TRBD1. The length of the CDR3 is 14 residues. J gave up 1 base and V 4 bases, and 3 bases lay outside the gene matches. The V gene's germline CDR1 is LNHDA and CDR2 SQIVND (reference sequence). The CDR3 sequence: CASSTDRVNYGYTF. The CDR3 DNA follows: TGTGCCAGTAGTACTGACAGGGTTAACTATGGCTACACCTTC.

This clonotype was counted a few times. The chain links TRBV7-7 to TRBJ2-3, with TRBD2 matching over 9 bases. Per germline, CDR1 SSHAT and CDR2 FNYEAQ (reference sequence). This CDR3 has 15 amino acids. With 5 bases clipped from V and 0 bases from J, the junction kept 3 bases outside the gene matches. CDR3 in DNA: TGTGCCAGCAGCCGTAGCGGGGGAAGCACAGATACGCAGTATTTT. Its protein is CASSRSGGSTDTQYF.